This T cell receptor (beta chain) was captured by sequencing in a study of CD8 T cells in ankylosing spondylitis. TCR beta libraries were made by quantitative 5'-RACE with molecular barcodes. TCRdb re-derived calls from the 5' RACE reads in MiXCR, one entry per CDR3 protein. The repertoire includes 750,000 to 850,000 distinct CDR3 sequences, around 11% of them detected once, and 0.51% sits in the top ten. Study-level findings and limits: Several highly homologous variants formed a TCR beta motif that appeared characteristic of ankylosing spondylitis blood. Some of these motif variants have turned up before, in reports on reactive arthritis synovial fluid and blood. Matched synovial fluid from ankylosing spondylitis patients was reported to be enriched for disease-linked clones.

Germline-derived CDR1 and CDR2 are DFQATT and SNEGSKA (reference sequence). V dropped 1 base and J dropped 4 bases, with 16 bases sitting between them. CDR3 length: 15 residues. Concerning this clonotype itself: Its antigen is as yet unknown.

The sample consisted of blood, either unsorted or a sorted T cell fraction (not recorded which). V is TRBV20-1 and J is TRBJ1-2; perhaps TRBD1 as D (6 bases). This receptor was obtained from a male donor with ankylosing spondylitis. CDR3 in amino acids: CSARVVAGGPYGYTF. The CDR3 nucleotides are TGCAGTGCTAGAGTGGTGGCGGGGGGCCCCTATGGCTACACCTTC.